The next 27 T cell receptor beta chains were all read from a single sample in a study of OX40 agonist ivuxolimab in advanced cancers. The library was generated by the immunoSEQ multiplex PCR assay. Not all clones reach the TCRdb copy of this immuneACCESS table, which keeps in-frame sequences only. Checked studies attribute under half of the gap to unresolved V genes and leave the rest unexplained. In this sample the table shows about 83,000 clones, roughly 87% of which occur a single time. 0.5% to 0.8% of the sample goes to the ten largest clones. This material consisted of CD4+ or CD8+ T cells sorted from blood, taken in a trial of the OX40 agonist ivuxolimab. Receptors originate from an adult with an advanced solid tumor such as melanoma, head and neck, liver or kidney cancer.

With regard to this clone: The same CDR3 can be traced to other DNA sequences in this sample. The V and J genes are TRBV5-1 and TRBJ2-3; D gene uncertain. Trimming removed 0 bases from V and 4 bases from J, with 12 bases in between. The germline V gene encodes CDR1 SGHRS and CDR2 YFSETQ. CDR3 size: 15 residues. The CDR3 is CASSLEGRVPDTQYF. As DNA, the CDR3 is TGCGCCAGCAGCTTGGAGGGTAGGGTCCCAGATACGCAGTATTTT.

This clone was counted only a few times. CDR3 nucleotides: TGTGCCAGCAGCCAAGAGGGACTAGCGGGGACCCCCTACGAGCAGTACTTC. Amino acid sequence: CASSQEGLAGTPYEQYF. This chain connects TRBV4-2 to TRBJ2-7; the match to TRBD2 covers 13 bases. The length of the CDR3 is 17 residues. From germline, CDR1 is LGHNA and CDR2 YNFKEQ. The V gene end was trimmed by 0 bases and the J gene end by 2 bases; junction bases not matched to a gene: 4.

With respect to this clone: Other nucleotide sequences in the sample specify the same CDR3. The rearrangement links TRBV4-3 to TRBJ1-2, with D maybe TRBD1 (6 bases). With 0 bases removed from V and 7 bases from J, the gap between germline ends came to 9 bases. The CDR3 contains 13 residues. The V gene's germline CDR1 is LGHNA and CDR2 YSLEER. Written as DNA, the CDR3 is TGCGCCAGCAGCCAAGACAGGGGACTTGGCTACACCTTC. Its protein product is CASSQDRGLGYTF.

CDR3 region: CASSPGPGTGLNTEAFF. CDR3 in DNA: TGTGCCAGCAGCCCCGGCCCCGGGACAGGCTTGAACACTGAAGCTTTCTTT. This chain connects TRBV7-3 to TRBJ1-1; TRBD1 agrees at 8 bases. The CDR3 length is 17 residues. Germline CDR1 is SGHTA and CDR2 is FQGTGA. The ends lost 5 bases at V and 0 bases at J; junction bases unmatched: 11.

J is TRBJ1-2 and V is TRBV25-1; 12 bases agree with TRBD1. The CDR3 runs 17 residues. V was pared by 3 bases and J by 2 bases, with 7 bases of the junction left unmatched. Germline CDR1 is MGHDK and CDR2 is SYGVNS. CDR3: CASSDAGTGGSNYGYTF. The CDR3 DNA reads TGTGCCAGCAGTGATGCCGGGACAGGGGGCTCGAACTATGGCTACACCTTC.

The J gene is TRBJ2-7, the V gene TRBV11-2, with D maybe TRBD2 (6 bases). The CDR3 has 13 amino acids. CDR1 is SGHAT and CDR2 is FQNNGV in the germline V gene. Between the trimmed V and J ends, which lost 7 bases and 5 bases, there was a span of 15 bases. Here the CDR3 reads CASTGGAGNEQYF. In DNA, the CDR3 is TGTGCCAGCACCGGGGGAGCAGGGAACGAGCAGTACTTC.

This clone has only one observation. This sequence joins TRBV2 and TRBJ1-5; possible D gene TRBD1, 5 bases. Trimming removed 10 bases at V and 4 bases at J, with 20 bases between. The germline gives CDR1 SNHLY, CDR2 FYNNEI. The CDR3 runs 15 residues. The DNA for the CDR3 is TGTGCCACTCAAGGGGAAGGAACGTCAAATCAGCCCCAGCATTTT. Its translation is CATQGEGTSNQPQHF.

V is TRBV5-6 and J is TRBJ2-1, with 10 bases matching TRBD2. Germline V lookup: CDR1 SGHDT, CDR2 YYEEEE. The CDR3 extends over 16 amino acids. Trimming removed 3 bases from V and 4 bases from J; junction bases left unmatched: 7. The CDR3 region has the DNA TGTGCCAGCAGCTCGAAAGCGGGGGGGCCTTACAATGAGCAGTTCTTC. This sequence encodes CASSSKAGGPYNEQFF.

This clone was detected a few times. This chain joins TRBV25-1 and TRBJ1-4; no definite D call. Trimming pared 2 bases from V and 11 bases from J, leaving 12 bases between. Germline-derived CDR1 and CDR2 are MGHDK and SYGVNS. There are 13 residues in the CDR3. The CDR3 is CASSERSLGKLFF. As DNA, the CDR3 is TGTGCCAGCAGTGAAAGGAGTTTGGGGAAACTGTTTTTT.

This clone was detected only a few times. The chain couples TRBV19 to TRBJ1-4; D is unclear. The CDR3 spans 15 residues. Germline V gives CDR1 LNHDA, CDR2 SQIVND (reference sequence). V was clipped by 6 bases and J by 2 bases, with 13 bases between them. CDR3 region: CASRAWGSTNEKLFF. The CDR3 region has the DNA TGTGCCAGTAGGGCGTGGGGTTCGACTAATGAAAAACTGTTTTTT.

As concerns this clone: Within the sample, other DNA sequences also encode this same CDR3. The chain joins TRBV29-1 to TRBJ2-4; D may be TRBD2 (5 bases). CDR3 length: 13 amino acids. The V gene's germline CDR1 is SQVTM and CDR2 ANQGSEA. The germline V and J ends were trimmed by 1 base and 3 bases, with 7 bases remaining between them. CDR3 residues: CSVEGGGKNIQYF. The DNA of the CDR3 is TGCAGCGTTGAAGGTGGAGGCAAAAACATTCAGTACTTC.

This chain uses TRBV6-6 with TRBJ1-5; D is undetermined. The ends were cut back, 5 bases at V and 4 bases at J, with 15 bases in the middle. CDR1 is MNHNY and CDR2 is SVGAGI in the germline V gene (reference sequence). This CDR3 is built from 15 residues. The CDR3 loop reads CASSPTGGGNQPQHF. The DNA of the CDR3 is TGTGCCAGCAGTCCCACGGGAGGAGGTAATCAGCCCCAGCATTTT.

The V gene is TRBV4-3, the J gene TRBJ2-7, with 8 bases lining up with TRBD1. The germline V gene has CDR1 LGHNA and CDR2 YSLEER. The CDR3 runs to 17 residues. J gave up 2 bases and V 1 base, and 10 bases lay outside the gene matches. The CDR3 DNA reads as TGCGCCAGCAGCCAAGTCCAGGGAACAGGGGGAACCTACGAGCAGTACTTC. This sequence encodes CASSQVQGTGGTYEQYF.

The chain links TRBV7-9 to TRBJ2-5; 9 positions agree with TRBD2. Germline V gene sequence: CDR1 SEHNR, CDR2 FQNEAQ (reference sequence). Germline trimming cut 7 bases from V and 1 base from J; bases unmatched to any gene: 7. The CDR3 has 15 amino acids. The CDR3 nucleotides read TGTGCCAGCACCCGAGCGGGGGGAAGCCAAGAGACCCAGTACTTC. This encodes CASTRAGGSQETQYF.

The chain joins TRBV7-9 to TRBJ2-7; D not resolved. The germline gives CDR1 SEHNR, CDR2 FQNEAQ (reference sequence). This CDR3 is 11 amino acids long. V was pared by 5 bases and J by 3 bases, with 5 bases between. The CDR3, as DNA: TGTGCCAGCAGCCGGATCTACGAGCAGTACTTC. Protein sequence: CASSRIYEQYF.

The genes are TRBV27 and TRBJ1-4, with 7 bases matching TRBD1. Germline CDR1 MNHEY, CDR2 SMNVEV (reference sequence). The junction had 8 bases not matched to a gene; V was cut back by 8 bases and J by 5 bases. This CDR3 region has 14 residues. The DNA for the CDR3 is TGTGCCAGCCGTGACCCAGGGGGGAATGAAAAACTGTTTTTT. Protein: CASRDPGGNEKLFF.

The rearrangement uses TRBV9 and TRBJ1-1; D remains unclear. Germline V gene sequence: CDR1 SGDLS, CDR2 YYNGEE. V lost 5 bases to trimming and J lost 4 bases, with 15 bases between them. The CDR3 totals 14 residues. CDR3 nucleotide sequence: TGTGCCAGCAGTCTGGCAGCACCAAGCACTGAAGCTTTCTTT. Translating gives CASSLAAPSTEAFF.

The chain joins TRBV6-1 to TRBJ1-2; a weak D match, TRBD1 (5 bases). The CDR3 covers 15 residues. Germline-derived CDR1 and CDR2 are MNHNS and SASEGT. Trimming removed 6 bases at V and 8 bases at J, with 22 bases between. CDR3 DNA sequence: TGTGCCAGCAGCGACCTAGACGGGGGAGAATCAGGCTACACCTTC. It yields the protein CASSDLDGGESGYTF.

The rearrangement joins TRBV30 to TRBJ1-1, with TRBD1 as a possible D gene (6 bases). The CDR3 has 12 amino acids. Germline loops: CDR1 GTSNPN, CDR2 SVGIG (reference sequence). The CDR3 sequence is CASGQTSTEAFF. The CDR3 DNA reads TGTGCTTCCGGACAGACGAGCACTGAAGCTTTCTTT.

There are a few counts of this clone. The CDR3 nucleotides read TGTGCCAGCAGCTTAGTTGAACAGGGATTCAGTGGAAACACCATATATTTT. Its protein is CASSLVEQGFSGNTIYF. The chain recombines TRBV7-6 with TRBJ1-3; tentatively, D is TRBD1 (6 bases). The CDR3 has 17 amino acids. V lost 1 base, J lost 3 bases, and 16 bases lay in between. Germline assignment: CDR1 SGHVS and CDR2 FNYEAQ.

Concerning this clone: One end of the junction varies from germline; a read error may be responsible. V is TRBV7-7 and J is TRBJ2-1; 11 nucleotides line up with TRBD2. Per the germline V gene, CDR1 is SSHAT and CDR2 is FNYEAQ (reference sequence). The CDR3 extends over 16 amino acids. CDR3 residues: CASSPQLAGVYNEQFF. The CDR3 region has the DNA TGTGCTAGCAGCCCTCAACTAGCGGGGGTTTACAATGAGCAGTTCTTC.

V is TRBV6-6 and J is TRBJ1-3; TRBD1 agrees at 8 bases. V shed 5 bases and J 9 bases; nucleotides not matched to a gene: 9. CDR3 length: 14 residues. CDR1 and CDR2 (germline): MNHNY, SVGAGI (reference sequence). The CDR3 is CASSTGTGYGTIYF. The CDR3 DNA sequence: TGTGCCAGCAGTACGGGGACAGGCTATGGCACCATATATTTT.

The chain joins TRBV28 to TRBJ1-2; 7 bases fit TRBD1. The CDR3 consists of 14 residues. Germline V gene lookup returns CDR1 MDHEN and CDR2 SYDVKM. After removal of 5 bases from V and 0 bases from J, the junction contained 3 bases not matched to a gene. In DNA, the CDR3 is TGTGCCAGCAGTACCGGGACAGCTAACTATGGCTACACCTTC. Translated: CASSTGTANYGYTF.

The chain is built from TRBV2 and TRBJ2-1; D is perhaps TRBD1 (6 bases). Germline-derived CDR1 and CDR2 are SNHLY and FYNNEI. There are 16 residues in the CDR3. Between the trimmed V and J ends, which lost 2 bases and 3 bases, there was a span of 14 bases. CDR3 loop: CASSEQWDTRYNEQFF. The CDR3 region has the DNA TGTGCCAGCAGTGAACAGTGGGACACCCGCTACAATGAGCAGTTCTTC.

V gene TRBV4-3 combines with J gene TRBJ2-5; 9 nucleotides line up with TRBD1. Germline loops: CDR1 LGHNA, CDR2 YSLEER. V lost 1 base, J lost 4 bases, and 4 bases stayed unmatched. The CDR3 consists of 15 residues. The CDR3 DNA sequence: TGCGCCAGCAGCCAAGCGGGACAGGGTGGAGAGACCCAGTACTTC. It is translated as CASSQAGQGGETQYF.

This chain joins TRBV19 and TRBJ1-1; D gene uncertain. The CDR3 sequence is 13 residues long. Germline CDR1 is LNHDA and CDR2 is SQIVND (reference sequence). With 4 bases removed from V and 4 bases from J, the gap between germline ends came to 10 bases. CDR3: CASSTQRGTEAFF. CDR3 DNA: TGTGCCAGTAGTACACAGAGAGGCACTGAAGCTTTCTTT.

The CDR3 region has the DNA TGTGCCAGCAGCTTCCAGACGGGGGATTCACCCCTCCACTTT. Translated, it gives CASSFQTGDSPLHF. The chain links TRBV7-2 to TRBJ1-6; weak D call: TRBD1 (5 bases). The CDR3 spans 14 residues. Germline values: CDR1 SGHTA, CDR2 FQGNSA. Trimming shortened V by 3 bases and J by 8 bases, and 11 bases separated the two germline ends.